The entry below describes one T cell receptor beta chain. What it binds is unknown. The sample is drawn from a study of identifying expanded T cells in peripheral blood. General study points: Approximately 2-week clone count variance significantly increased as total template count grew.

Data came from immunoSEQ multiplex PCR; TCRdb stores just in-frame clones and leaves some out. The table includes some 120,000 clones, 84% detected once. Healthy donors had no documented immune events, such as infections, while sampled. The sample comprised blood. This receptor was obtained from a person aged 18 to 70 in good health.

This CDR3 is CASSLPGMNTEAFF. The CDR3, as DNA: TGTGCCAGCAGCCTGCCGGGCATGAACACTGAAGCTTTCTTT. The chain has TRBV14 and TRBJ1-1; the D is unclear. The V end lost 4 bases, the J end lost 0 bases, and 9 bases lay between the germline ends. CDR3 length: 14 amino acids. The germline gives CDR1 SGHDN, CDR2 FVKESK.